These T cell receptor beta chains were read from a single sample in a study of shared clonotypes between healthy human individuals. Clones were sequenced by immunoSEQ multiplex PCR, and TCRdb holds only the in-frame ones, with some missing. The sample has around 2.1 million clones; just over 90% are singletons. The sequencing input was naive CD8+ T cells from PBMCs. The source of these receptors is a man between 18 and 29 years old in good health. Some clones in this sample may be carry-over from other donors' samples. Each CDR3 is given with its conserved first and last residue. D genes are given only for firm matches. Rows give clone size only sometimes, using once, few, many, or a class for an expanded clone.

>TRBD2|-|TRBV6-1|TRBJ2-7
CASSEETSGNYEQYF
TGTGCCAGCAGTGAAGAGACTAGCGGGAACTACGAGCAGTACTTC
>-|-|TRBV29-1|TRBJ2-7
CSARAGYEQYF
TGCAGCGCCCGGGCTGGCTACGAGCAGTACTTC
>TRBD1|-|TRBV9|TRBJ2-1
CASSVKGTGGYNEQFF
TGTGCCAGCAGCGTAAAGGGGACAGGGGGATACAATGAGCAGTTCTTC
>-|-|TRBV19|TRBJ2-7
CASSPGAGHNYEQYF
TGTGCCAGTAGTCCCGGAGCCGGACACAACTACGAGCAGTACTTC
>TRBD1|-|TRBV28|TRBJ1-5
CASSFGTARRQPQHF
TGTGCCAGCAGTTTTGGGACAGCCCGAAGGCAGCCCCAGCATTTT
>TRBD2|-|TRBV18|TRBJ2-1
CASSPPGPAGAFSYNEQFF
TGTGCCAGCTCACCACCGGGGCCAGCGGGAGCCTTTTCCTACAATGAGCAGTTCTTC
>-|-|TRBV7-2|TRBJ2-7
CASSSGGRYEQYF
TGTGCCAGCAGCTCCGGCGGCCGGTACGAGCAGTACTTC
>-|-|TRBV11-2|TRBJ2-7
CASSWGGYEQYF
TGTGCCAGCAGCTGGGGCGGCTACGAGCAGTACTTC
>TRBD2|-|TRBV7-9|TRBJ2-5
CASRPGTSGETQYF
TGTGCCAGCAGACCTGGGACTAGCGGAGAGACCCAGTACTTC
>TRBD1|-|TRBV18|TRBJ2-1
CASSPPGQGDNEQFF
TGTGCCAGCTCACCACCGGGACAGGGAGACAATGAGCAGTTCTTC
>TRBD1|-|TRBV9|TRBJ1-2
CASSGAGTVYGYTF
TGTGCCAGCAGCGGGGCCGGGACAGTTTATGGCTACACCTTC
>-|-|TRBV29-1|TRBJ2-3
CSVEKTGTNTDTQYF
TGCAGCGTTGAAAAGACAGGGACTAACACAGATACGCAGTATTTT
>-|-|TRBV19|TRBJ2-7
CASSISPLYEQYF
TGTGCCAGTAGTATATCTCCACTGTACGAGCAGTACTTC
>-|-|TRBV11-1|TRBJ1-1
CASSYHSGDTEAFF
TGTGCCAGCAGCTATCACTCCGGGGACACTGAAGCTTTCTTT
>-|-|TRBV19|TRBJ1-5
CASSIMGISDQPQHF
TGTGCCAGTAGTATAATGGGGATATCCGATCAGCCCCAGCATTTT
>-|-|TRBV28|TRBJ1-2
CASSLDKGFHGYTF
TGTGCCAGCAGTTTAGACAAGGGATTTCATGGCTACACCTTC
>-|once|TRBV30|TRBJ2-3
CAWKKGYTDTQYF
TGTGCCTGGAAGAAGGGGTACACAGATACGCAGTATTTT
>-|-|TRBV19|TRBJ2-1
CASSYLNEQFF
TGTGCCAGTTCCTACCTCAATGAGCAGTTCTTC
>-|-|TRBV18|TRBJ2-4
CASSAGVAKNIQYF
TGTGCCAGCTCGGCAGGGGTTGCCAAAAACATTCAGTACTTC
>TRBD1|few|TRBV28|TRBJ1-5
CASSSGQGNQPQHF
TGTGCCAGCAGTTCCGGACAGGGGAATCAGCCCCAGCATTTT
>TRBD1|-|TRBV15|TRBJ1-1
CAASGQRNTEAFF
TGTGCCGCCTCGGGACAGCGGAACACTGAAGCTTTCTTT
>-|-|TRBV2|TRBJ2-2
CASRLATGELFF
TGTGCCAGCCGGTTAGCCACCGGGGAGCTGTTTTTT
>TRBD1|-|TRBV28|TRBJ2-7
CASTDRDDSYEQYF
TGTGCCAGCACCGACAGGGACGATTCCTACGAGCAGTACTTC
>-|-|TRBV6-6|TRBJ2-1
CASTPDSKSYNEQFF
TGTGCCAGCACCCCGGACAGCAAATCCTACAATGAGCAGTTCTTC
>-|few|TRBV27|TRBJ2-5
CASSLSGETQYF
TGTGCCAGCAGTTTATCGGGAGAGACCCAGTACTTC
>-|-|TRBV9|TRBJ2-7
CASSVFPDLNYEQYF
TGTGCCAGCAGCGTATTTCCGGATCTCAACTACGAGCAGTACTTC
>TRBD1|-|TRBV27|TRBJ2-7
CASSSRTGEGHEQYF
TGTGCCAGCAGTTCAAGGACAGGGGAAGGACACGAGCAGTACTTC
>-|-|TRBV19|TRBJ2-1
CASSIVGEGYNEQFF
TGTGCCAGTAGTATAGTTGGGGAAGGGTACAATGAGCAGTTCTTC
>-|-|TRBV11-2|TRBJ2-1
CASSLGGPYNEQFF
TGTGCCAGCAGCTTGGGCGGACCTTACAATGAGCAGTTCTTC
>-|-|TRBV27|TRBJ1-5
CASSLTVYQPQHF
TGTGCCAGCAGTTTGACAGTCTATCAGCCCCAGCATTTT
>-|-|TRBV28|TRBJ1-1
CASSFGGGNTEAFF
TGTGCCAGCAGTTTCGGCGGGGGGAACACTGAAGCTTTCTTT
>-|-|TRBV5-1|TRBJ2-1
CASSHSGRGASSYNEQFF
TGCGCCAGCAGCCATTCGGGAAGGGGCGCTAGCTCCTACAATGAGCAGTTCTTC
>-|-|TRBV2|TRBJ2-7
CASNGQPYEQYF
TGTGCCAGCAATGGACAGCCCTACGAGCAGTACTTC
>TRBD2|-|TRBV29-1|TRBJ2-5
CSVDPPGRGETQYF
TGCAGCGTTGATCCTCCAGGGAGGGGAGAGACCCAGTACTTC
>-|-|TRBV2|TRBJ2-7
CASSLREPYEQYF
TGTGCCAGCAGCCTCAGGGAGCCCTACGAGCAGTACTTC
>TRBD1|-|TRBV7-9|TRBJ2-3
CASSLVDRGTDTQYF
TGTGCCAGCAGCTTGGTCGACAGGGGGACAGATACGCAGTATTTT